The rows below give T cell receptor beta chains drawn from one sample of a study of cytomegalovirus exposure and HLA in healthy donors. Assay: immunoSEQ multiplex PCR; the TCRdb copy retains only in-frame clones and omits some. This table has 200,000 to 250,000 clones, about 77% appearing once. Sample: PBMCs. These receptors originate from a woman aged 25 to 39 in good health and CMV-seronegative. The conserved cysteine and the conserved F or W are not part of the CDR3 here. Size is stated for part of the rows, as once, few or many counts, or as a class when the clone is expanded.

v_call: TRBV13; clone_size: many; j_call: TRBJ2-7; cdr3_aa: ASSRSGAGGEQY
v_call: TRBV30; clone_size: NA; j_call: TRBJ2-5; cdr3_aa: AWSVVSGQETQY
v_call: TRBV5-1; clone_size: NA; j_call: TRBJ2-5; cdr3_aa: ASSLGTGGPTQETQY
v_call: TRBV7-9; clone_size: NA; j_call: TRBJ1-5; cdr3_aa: SSSLSGTATVNQPQH
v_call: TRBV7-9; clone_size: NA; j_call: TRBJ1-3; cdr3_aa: ASSFATGGAFNTIY
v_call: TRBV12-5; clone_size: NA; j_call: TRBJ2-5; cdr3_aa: ASRRGSETQY
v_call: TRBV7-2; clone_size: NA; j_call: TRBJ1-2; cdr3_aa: ASSLGGGNTNYGYT
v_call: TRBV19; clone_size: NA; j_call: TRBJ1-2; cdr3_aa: ASSIATPGDGYT
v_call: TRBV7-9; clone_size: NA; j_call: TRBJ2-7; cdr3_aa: ASSLPGDYEQY
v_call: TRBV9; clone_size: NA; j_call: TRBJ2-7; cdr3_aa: ASSVSSGSGGDEQY
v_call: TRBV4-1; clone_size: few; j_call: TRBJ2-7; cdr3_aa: ASSPDQAALGGNYEQY
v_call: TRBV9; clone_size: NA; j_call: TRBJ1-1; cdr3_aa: ASSVAGQNEAF
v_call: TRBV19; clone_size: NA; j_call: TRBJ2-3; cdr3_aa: ASSTTGISTDTQY
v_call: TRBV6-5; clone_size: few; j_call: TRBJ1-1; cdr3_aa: ASHIQGATTEAF
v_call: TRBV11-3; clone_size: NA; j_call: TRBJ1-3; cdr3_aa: ASSLDSAAGNAIY
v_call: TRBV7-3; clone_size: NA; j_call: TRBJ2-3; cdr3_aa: ASSPLAGATDTQY
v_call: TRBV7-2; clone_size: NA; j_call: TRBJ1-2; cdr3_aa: ASSLPDRAFYGYT
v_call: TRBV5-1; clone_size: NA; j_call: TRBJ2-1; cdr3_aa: ASSLAFSTSGGYNEQF
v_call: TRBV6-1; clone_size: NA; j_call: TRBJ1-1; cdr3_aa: ASSAAGEYTEAF
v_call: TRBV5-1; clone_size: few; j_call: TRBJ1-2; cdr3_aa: ASSLAGDYGYT
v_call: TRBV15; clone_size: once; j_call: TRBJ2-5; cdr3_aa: ATRTSGGSQETQY
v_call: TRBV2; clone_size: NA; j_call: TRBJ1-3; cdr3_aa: ASSGQAIYSGNTIY
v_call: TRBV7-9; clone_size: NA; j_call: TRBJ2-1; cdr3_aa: ASSLGASGRSPHEQF
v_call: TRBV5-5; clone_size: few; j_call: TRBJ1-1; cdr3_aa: ASTRDSGYTEAF
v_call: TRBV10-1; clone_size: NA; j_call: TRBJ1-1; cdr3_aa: ASSESGEPNTEAF
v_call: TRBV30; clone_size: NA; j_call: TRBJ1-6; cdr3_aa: AWMEVNYSPLH
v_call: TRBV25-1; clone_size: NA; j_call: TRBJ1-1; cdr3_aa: ASSDSYPLNTEAF
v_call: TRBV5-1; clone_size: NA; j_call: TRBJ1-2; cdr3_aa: ASSSAPGAELYGYT
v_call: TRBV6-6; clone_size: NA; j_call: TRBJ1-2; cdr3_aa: ASSSWTAPRGYT
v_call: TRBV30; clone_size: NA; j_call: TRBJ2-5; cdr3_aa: AWSIGGLGD
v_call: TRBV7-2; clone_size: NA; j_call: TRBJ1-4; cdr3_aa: ASSPDRGRSEKLF
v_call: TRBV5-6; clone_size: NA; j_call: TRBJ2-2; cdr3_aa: ASSWFRDRISTGELF
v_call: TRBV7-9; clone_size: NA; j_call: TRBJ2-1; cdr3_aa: ASEGAATYNEQF
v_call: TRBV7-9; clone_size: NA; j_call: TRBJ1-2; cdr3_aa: ASSLEGAANYGYT
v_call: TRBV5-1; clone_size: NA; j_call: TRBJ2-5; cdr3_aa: ASSSTSGNQETQY
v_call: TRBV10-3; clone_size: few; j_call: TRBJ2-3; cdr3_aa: AISEDRGRNTDTQY
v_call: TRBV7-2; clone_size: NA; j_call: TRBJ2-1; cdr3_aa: AITRGTYNEQF
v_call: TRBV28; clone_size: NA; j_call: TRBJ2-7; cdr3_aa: ASSLGAEQY
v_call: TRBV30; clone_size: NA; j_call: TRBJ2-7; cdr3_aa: AWRPGTPAGEQY
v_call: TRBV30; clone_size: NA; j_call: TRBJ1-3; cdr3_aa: AWSVLRGTGNTIY
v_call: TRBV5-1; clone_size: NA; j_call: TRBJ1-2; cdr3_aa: ASSASGTGYGYT
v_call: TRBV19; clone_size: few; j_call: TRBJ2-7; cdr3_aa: ASSIRAGMPYEQY
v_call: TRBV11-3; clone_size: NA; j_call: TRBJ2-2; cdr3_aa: ASSLNPLAASTGELF
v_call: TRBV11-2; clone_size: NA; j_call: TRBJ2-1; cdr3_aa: ASTLAGTTYNEQF
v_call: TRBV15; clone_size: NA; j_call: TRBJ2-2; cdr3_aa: ATRGGANTGELF
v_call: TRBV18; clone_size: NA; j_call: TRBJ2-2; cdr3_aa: ASSPTTNTRELF
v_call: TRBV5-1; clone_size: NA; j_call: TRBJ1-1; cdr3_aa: ASSLVSGEGVEAF
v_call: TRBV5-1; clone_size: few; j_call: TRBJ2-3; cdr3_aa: ASSSQGINIGQY
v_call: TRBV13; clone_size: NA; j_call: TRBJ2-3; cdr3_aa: ASSLGGLAGRSTDTQY
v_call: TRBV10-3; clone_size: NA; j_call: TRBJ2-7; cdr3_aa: AITGATGEQY
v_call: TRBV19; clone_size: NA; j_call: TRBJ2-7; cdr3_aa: ASSMRLAGYSSYEQY
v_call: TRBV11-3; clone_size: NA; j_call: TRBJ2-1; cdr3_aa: ASSSSWSGRDEQF